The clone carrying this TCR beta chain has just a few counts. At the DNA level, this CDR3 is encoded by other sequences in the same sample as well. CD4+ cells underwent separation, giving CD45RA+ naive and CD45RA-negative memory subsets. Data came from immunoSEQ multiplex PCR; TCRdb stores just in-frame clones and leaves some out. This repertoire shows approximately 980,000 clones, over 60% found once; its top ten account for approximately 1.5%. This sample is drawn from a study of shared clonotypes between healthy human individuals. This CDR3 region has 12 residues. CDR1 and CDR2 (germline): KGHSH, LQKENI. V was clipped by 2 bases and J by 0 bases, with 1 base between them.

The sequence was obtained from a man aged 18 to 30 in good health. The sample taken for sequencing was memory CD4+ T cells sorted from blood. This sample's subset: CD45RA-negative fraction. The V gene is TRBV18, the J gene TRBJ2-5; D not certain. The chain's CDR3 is CASSPNQETQYF. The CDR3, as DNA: TGTGCCAGCTCACCAAACCAAGAGACCCAGTACTTC. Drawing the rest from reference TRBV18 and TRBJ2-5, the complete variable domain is NAGVMQNPRHLVRRRGQEARLRCSPMKGHSHVYWYRQLPEEGLKFMVYLQKENIIDESGMPKERFSAEFPKEGPSILRIQQVVRGDSAAYFCASSPNQETQYFGPGTRLLVL.